These 5 T cell receptor beta chains originate from one sample sequenced in a study of beta chain features in type 1 diabetes. Study conclusions and caveats: Shorter TCRB CDR3s, moderately but significantly so, marked every one of the four CD4+ subsets in Type 1 diabetes patients.

The antigens of these receptors remain unknown. All of the isolated RNA was reverse transcribed, so expressed TCRB transcripts were sequenced. Measured with immunoSEQ multiplex PCR; TCRdb has only the in-frame clones, and not every one. The sample consists of under 400,000 clones, around 12% of them appearing once. Sequenced input: naive CD4+ T cells from blood. These receptors came from a woman under 30 with type 1 diabetes.

This sequence joins TRBV4-3 and TRBJ2-1; D unclear. This CDR3 spans 12 amino acids. Germline values: CDR1 LGHNA, CDR2 YSLEER. The V end was cut by 1 base, the J end by 7 bases, with 5 bases between. This CDR3 reads CASSQAVNEQFF. The CDR3 DNA reads TGCGCCAGCAGCCAAGCGGTGAATGAGCAGTTCTTC.

The chain couples TRBV7-2 to TRBJ1-2; no firm D call. The V end lost 4 bases, the J end lost 11 bases, and 11 bases lay between the germline ends. The germline CDR1 and CDR2 sequences are SGHTA and FQGNSA. The CDR3 has 11 amino acids. The CDR3 region has the DNA TGTGCCAGCAGCTCATCGAGTTTGTACACCTTC. This sequence encodes CASSSSSLYTF.

The chain couples TRBV25-1 to TRBJ2-3; a possible D gene is TRBD1 (5 bases). The CDR3 sequence is 16 residues long. Germline loops: CDR1 MGHDK, CDR2 SYGVNS. V was pared by 1 base and J by 2 bases, with 13 bases between. The DNA for the CDR3 is TGTGCCAGCAGTGAATGGGAAGGGGTGGCCACAGATACGCAGTATTTT. Translating gives CASSEWEGVATDTQYF.

This clone was picked up a small number of times. The rearrangement links TRBV4-3 to TRBJ2-5; 7 nucleotides agree with TRBD1. CDR3 length: 15 amino acids. The V and J ends lost 0 bases and 1 base, in that order; junction bases with no gene match: 2. Germline values: CDR1 LGHNA, CDR2 YSLEER. In DNA form, the CDR3 reads TGCGCCAGCAGCCAAGAATGGGACAGCCAAGAGACCCAGTACTTC. Translation: CASSQEWDSQETQYF.

The chain carries TRBV7-2 and TRBJ2-1; 11 bases map to TRBD2. Trimming at V came to 5 bases and at J to 7 bases, leaving 7 bases not matched to a gene. Germline values: CDR1 SGHTA, CDR2 FQGNSA. The CDR3 runs to 15 residues. CDR3 nucleotide sequence: TGTGCCAGCAGCCCCACTAGCGGGAGTGGTAATGAGCAGTTCTTC. It codes for CASSPTSGSGNEQFF.